These 8 T cell receptor beta chains share one sample of origin, sequenced in a study of shared clonotypes between healthy human individuals. Using immunoSEQ multiplex PCR, the repertoire was profiled, and TCRdb retains in-frame clones only, with some absent. The sample contains approximately 1.5 million clones, 95% to 99% of which appear only once. Sequenced sample: naive CD4+ T cells sorted from blood. As to subset: CD45RA+ positively selected. Receptors originate from a man under 40 in good health.

The V and J genes are TRBV5-1 and TRBJ1-1; no definite D call. The CDR3 runs to 14 residues. The ends were cut back, 0 bases at V and 1 base at J, with 7 bases in the middle. Germline CDR1 SGHRS, CDR2 YFSETQ. In DNA form, the CDR3 reads TGCGCCAGCAGCTTGGGGGTAGAGAACACTGAAGCTTTCTTT. Translating it yields CASSLGVENTEAFF.

V usage is TRBV2 and J usage is TRBJ2-1; 13 positions match TRBD2. The germline V gene has CDR1 SNHLY and CDR2 FYNNEI. The CDR3 is 13 amino acids. Germline trimming cut 9 bases from V and 9 bases from J; bases unmatched to any gene: 5. Written as DNA, the CDR3 is TGTGCCAGAAAAGGACTAGCGGGAGCTGAGCAGTTCTTC. Amino acids: CARKGLAGAEQFF.

CDR3 in DNA: TGTGCCAGCAGTCTCCGGGACAGGGTCACCCGTTGGTACTTC. Amino acid sequence: CASSLRDRVTRWYF. The V call is TRBV28, the J call TRBJ2-7; 9 nucleotides line up with TRBD1. There are 14 residues in the CDR3. V was clipped by 5 bases and J by 12 bases; unmatched bases: 14. Germline-derived CDR1 and CDR2 are MDHEN and SYDVKM.

V is TRBV21-1 and J is TRBJ1-1. TRBV21-1 is tagged as a pseudogene. CDR3 length: 14 amino acids. CDR3 coding DNA: TGTGCCAGCAGCCCTCTGGGGTCTAACACTGAAGCTTTCTTT. Amino acids: CASSPLGSNTEAFF.

The J gene is TRBJ2-1, the V gene TRBV7-8; D is unresolved. V was trimmed by 2 bases and J by 0 bases, leaving 11 bases between them. Germline CDR1 reads SGHVS; CDR2 reads FQNEAQ. The length of the CDR3 is 16 residues. The CDR3 nucleotides read TGTGCCAGCAGCTTATTCTCAGCCAGCTCCTACAATGAGCAGTTCTTC. It encodes CASSLFSASSYNEQFF.

The rearrangement uses TRBV5-4 and TRBJ1-2; TRBD1 aligns across 10 bases. CDR3 length: 14 residues. The germline CDR1 and CDR2 sequences are SGHNT and YYREEE (reference sequence). The trim removed 4 bases at V and 4 bases at J, leaving 4 bases unmatched. CDR3 region: CASSPGTGAYGYTF. CDR3 DNA sequence: TGTGCCAGCAGCCCCGGGACAGGGGCCTATGGCTACACCTTC.

The chain joins TRBV10-3 to TRBJ2-1, with unresolved D. CDR1 is ENHRY and CDR2 is SYGVKD in the germline V gene. The CDR3 extends over 12 amino acids. Between the trimmed V and J ends, which lost 2 bases and 6 bases, there was a span of 5 bases. Written as DNA, the CDR3 is TGTGCCATCAGTGAGAACGGCAATGAGCAGTTCTTC. Its protein is CAISENGNEQFF.

The genes are TRBV19 and TRBJ2-3; 13 bases are a match to TRBD2. After removal of 4 bases from V and 0 bases from J, the junction contained 7 bases not matched to a gene. CDR1 LNHDA and CDR2 SQIVND come from the germline V gene (reference sequence). This CDR3 comprises 18 residues. Here the CDR3 DNA reads TGTGCCAGTAGTACCAGGACTAGCGGGAGAGGAAGCACAGATACGCAGTATTTT. It translates to CASSTRTSGRGSTDTQYF.